This T cell receptor (beta chain) stems from a study of cytomegalovirus exposure and HLA in healthy donors. Study findings and constraints: Later analysis identified several of the most significant clusters that appeared linked to common viral pathogens. A few V segments could not be told apart, such as TRBV6-2 and TRBV6-3, and were left out. In a later analysis, donors in an Asian-associated ancestry cluster reportedly had fewer N-insertions in productive TCRs than the cohort mean.

As for this clone: The antigen is unknown.

Unrecorded immune exposures were likely, despite nominal health at sampling. The PCR employed 60 Vbeta primers together with 13 Jbeta primers. The protocol was immunoSEQ multiplex PCR, while the TCRdb copy is restricted to in-frame clones and leaves out a portion. The sample yields around 95,000 clones, approximately 79% seen once. This CDR3 spans 16 amino acids. Germline CDR1 is MNHNS and CDR2 is SASEGT. Germline trimming cut 3 bases from V and 3 bases from J; bases unmatched to any gene: 10. The clonotype originates from a male donor in good health and CMV-seronegative. The chain employs TRBV6-1 and TRBJ2-7, with 8 bases matching TRBD2. The sample taken for sequencing was PBMCs. The CDR3 nucleotides read TGTGCCAGCAGTGACCAGCGGGAGACTACCTACTACGAGCAGTACTTC. It codes for CASSDQRETTYYEQYF.